The clone carrying this T cell receptor beta chain has a count of ten or more. This record comes from a study of blood T cell repertoires in COVID-19. Study in general: The United States, Italy and Spain were the sources of the acute and convalescent COVID-19 samples.

The germline V gene encodes CDR1 LGHDT and CDR2 YNNKEL (reference sequence). The J segment lost 3 bases and the V segment lost 5 bases, leaving 6 bases of the junction unmatched. This CDR3 spans 14 amino acids. Authors' data handling: Reference gene primers were amplified, and this amplification served to estimate nucleated cell counts. Data came from immunoSEQ multiplex PCR; TCRdb stores just in-frame clones and leaves some out. That table gives V, J and clone size, and the DNA gave D and trimming. This sample yields under 250,000 clones, of which 70% to 90% are seen a single time; roughly 0.69% belongs to the top ten.

What was sequenced was peripheral blood. The clonotype comes from a man aged 35-49 years with acute or convalescent COVID-19. The V gene is TRBV3-1 (or the pseudogene TRBV3-2), the J gene TRBJ1-1, with 7 bases aligning to TRBD1. Written as DNA, the CDR3 is TGTGCCAGCAGCAAACTAACAGGGGACACTGAAGCTTTCTTT. Protein sequence: CASSKLTGDTEAFF.